The source of this T cell receptor (beta chain) is a study of shared clonotypes between healthy human individuals. Study results and caveats: The generation probabilities recorded for non-shared clonotypes fell below those of clonotypes shared by all four donors.

Repertoires were generated with immunoSEQ multiplex PCR, while TCRdb's copy carries only in-frame clones and drops some. Of hundreds of thousands of clones listed, under 95% were seen once; the top ten hold approximately 24%. Naive-designated CD8 cells lacked CD45RO, were positively enriched for CCR7, and omitted terminally differentiated effector memory CD45RA+ cells. Per the germline V gene, CDR1 is SGHVS and CDR2 is FQNEAQ. The CDR3 is 16 amino acids. Trimming took 2 bases from V and 2 from J; bases not matched to a gene: 9. For this clone: Its antigen remains unknown.

The sequence came from a man under 40 in good health. Sequenced input: naive CD8+ T cells sorted from blood. The chain uses TRBV7-8 and TRBJ2-7; TRBD1 agrees at 7 bases. CDR3 sequence reads: CASSLKGEGATYEQYF. CDR3 sequence (DNA): TGTGCCAGCAGCTTAAAGGGAGAGGGGGCGACCTACGAGCAGTACTTC.